This T cell receptor (beta chain) was obtained from a study of OX40 agonist ivuxolimab in advanced cancers. Broadly, across the study: Ivuxolimab was an agonistic, fully human IgG2 monoclonal antibody directed against OX40 (CD134), a costimulatory receptor. The point of sequencing TCRbeta in the periphery was to test whether ivuxolimab changed TCR sequence diversity and drove clonal T-cell expansion. Partial responses occurred in three dose-escalation patients: two with cutaneous melanoma and one with hepatocellular carcinoma. The paper reports the monotherapy dose-escalation portion (N of about 50 patients) of the phase I ivuxolimab trial. Intravenous ivuxolimab was administered to patients every 2 weeks at six dose levels: 0.01, 0.1, 0.3, 1.5, 3 and 10 mg/kg. Prior anti-PD-1, anti-PD-L1 or anti-CTLA-4 therapy was permitted, and checkpoint inhibitors had been received by about 37% of dose-escalation patients. Of the 50 or so patients in dose escalation, about 20 had hepatocellular carcinoma, about 15 had melanoma, 9 had renal cell carcinoma and 9 had head and neck cancer. In the dose-escalation cohort, around 80% of patients were male, and the mean age was approximately 60 years with a range of roughly 20 to 85. Overall results and qualifications from the work: In the 0.1-3.0 mg/kg groups, partial responders had among the lowest normalized peripheral clonal expansion, particularly in CD8+ T cells. The antigen specificity of the clonally expanded peripheral T cells was not determined. Low levels of normalized T-cell clonal expansion were also seen in some nonresponding patients. After ivuxolimab, more expanded clones were found on average in CD8+ T cells than in CD4+ T cells. At doses of 0.1 to 3.0 mg/kg, clonal expansion of both CD4+ and CD8+ T cells in blood was seen between baseline and week 6.

To note about this clone: Its antigen is currently not known. Base qualities are missing; no much larger clone stands one base away.

For sequencing of the TCRbeta CDR3 region, genomic DNA was extracted from the sorted cells. TCRbeta CDR3 regions were sequenced using the immunoSEQ Assay. TCRdb retrieved this table from immuneACCESS and kept in-frame rearrangements only. Not all clones are present; in checked studies, unresolved V genes account for under half, and no reason is known for the remainder. The sample contains approximately 77,000 clones, about four fifths of them found a single time. The leading ten clones occupy 0.5% to 0.65% of the sample. Including the terminal cysteine and phenylalanine, the CDR3 comprises 14 residues. Only CDR3 DNA remains: 42 bases, in frame from the first base. Patients with autoimmune disease history or receiving systemic immunosuppression were excluded from the trial. Peripheral blood for TCR sequencing was collected from all dose cohorts at baseline, on cycle 4 day 1, and on cycle 7 day 1. Samples came from an open-label, multicenter, first-in-human phase I dose-escalation trial of ivuxolimab. Adults with locally advanced or metastatic head and neck squamous cell, hepatocellular, melanoma or renal cell carcinoma were enrolled in the trial. Before TCR sequencing, CD4+ T cells and CD8+ T cells were sorted from peripheral blood as separate populations.

The clonotype comes from an adult with an advanced solid tumor such as melanoma, head and neck, liver or kidney cancer. The source material was CD4+ or CD8+ T cells sorted from blood, sampled in a trial of the OX40 agonist ivuxolimab. The V gene is TRBV12-1 and the J gene is TRBJ2-2; no check of the table's D call, TRBD1, against the DNA was made. TRBV12-1 is given as a pseudogene. The nucleotide sequence reads as follows: TGTGCCAGCAGATCGGGACAGGACACCGGGGAGCTGTTTTTT. Translated, this gives CASRSGQDTGELFF.